The 26 T cell receptor beta chains below all came from one sample that was sequenced in a study of vaccination and CD4 T cells after COVID-19. Sequencing of the DNA from cultured CD4+ T cells was carried out with the Oncomine TCR Beta short-read assay. TCRdb redid the calling of the PCR reads with MiXCR, one entry per CDR3 protein. The sample shows around 19,000 distinct CDR3 sequences, around 49% of them seen only once. Treatment indicated: roughly ten-day PBMC culture with coronavirus spike peptide pools or control peptides (ViraFEST assay). These TCRs' antigens remain unknown. The sequenced material came from CD4+ T cells from blood, cultured in vitro. The source of these receptors is a human donor who had recovered from COVID-19.

This clonotype appeared a single time. J is TRBJ2-7 and V is TRBV7-2; D might be TRBD1 or TRBD2, each matching 5 bases. The CDR3 runs 13 residues. Germline V gene sequence: CDR1 SGHTA, CDR2 FQGNSA. Trimming pared 5 bases from V and 4 bases from J, leaving 12 bases between. The CDR3 reads CASSPGPFYEQYF. For the CDR3, the DNA is TGTGCCAGCAGCCCGGGGCCCTTTTACGAGCAGTACTTC.

A single count supports this clonotype. The chain links TRBV5-1 to TRBJ1-6, with D unclear. The V gene's germline CDR1 is SGHRS and CDR2 YFSETQ. V lost 4 bases, J lost 0 bases, and 8 bases lay in between. The CDR3 runs 15 residues. In DNA form, the CDR3 reads TGCGCCAGCAGCGTGGGTAGCTCCTATAATTCACCCCTCCACTTT. This codes for CASSVGSSYNSPLHF.

The V gene is TRBV7-6, the J gene TRBJ2-7, with D possibly called TRBD1 or TRBD2 (5 bases each). CDR1 is SGHVS and CDR2 is FNYEAQ in the germline V gene. CDR3 length equals 13 residues. Trimming stripped 1 base from V and 6 bases from J, with 10 bases between. The CDR3 sequence is CASSLVGVGEQYF. CDR3 DNA sequence: TGTGCCAGCAGCTTAGTGGGGGTCGGCGAGCAGTACTTC.

The chain uses TRBV7-8 and TRBJ1-5; a weak D match, TRBD1 (6 bases). The CDR3 runs to 14 residues. Germline loops: CDR1 SGHVS, CDR2 FQNEAQ. V dropped 5 bases and J dropped 7 bases, with 15 bases sitting between them. CDR3 in amino acids: CASSQGHLRQPQHF. Here the CDR3 DNA reads TGTGCCAGCAGCCAGGGACATTTGCGGCAGCCCCAGCATTTT.

This clonotype occurred a few times. V usage is TRBV2 and J usage is TRBJ1-5; 10 positions agree with TRBD1. V was clipped by 5 bases and J by 6 bases; unmatched bases: 7. This CDR3 comprises 15 residues. Germline CDR1 and CDR2: SNHLY and FYNNEI. CDR3 sequence (DNA): TGTGCCAGCAGTTTAGACAGGGGGCGAGGTCAGCCCCAGCATTTT. It encodes CASSLDRGRGQPQHF.

The chain is built from TRBV5-1 and TRBJ2-5; a possible D gene is TRBD2 (5 bases). This CDR3 comprises 13 residues. The germline CDR1 and CDR2 sequences are SGHRS and YFSETQ. With 4 bases removed from V and 5 bases from J, the gap between germline ends came to 12 bases. CDR3 region: CASSTGSGETQYF. The CDR3 nucleotides read TGCGCCAGCAGCACCGGTTCGGGGGAGACCCAGTACTTC. Drawing the rest from reference TRBV5-1 and TRBJ2-5, the complete variable domain is KAGVTQTPRYLIKTRGQQVTLSCSPISGHRSVSWYQQTPGQGLQFLFEYFSETQRNKGNFPGRFSGRQFSNSRSEMNVSTLELGDSALYLCASSTGSGETQYFGPGTRLLVL.

The V gene is TRBV29-1, the J gene TRBJ1-3; D gene uncertain. CDR3 length: 13 amino acids. The ends were cut back, 3 bases at V and 1 base at J, with 7 bases in the middle. Germline CDR1 reads SQVTM; CDR2 reads ANQGSEA. CDR3 in DNA: TGCAGCGTTGACGGGGAATCTGGAAACACCATATATTTT. Its protein product is CSVDGESGNTIYF.

V is TRBV7-6 and J is TRBJ2-7; D may be TRBD2 (6 bases). V was cut by 5 bases and J by 4 bases, with 18 bases left in between. This CDR3 spans 15 amino acids. Germline CDR1 is SGHVS and CDR2 is FNYEAQ. This chain's CDR3 is CASSPRTGVDYEQYF. The CDR3 DNA reads TGTGCCAGCAGCCCACGGACGGGAGTAGATTACGAGCAGTACTTC.

This clonotype occurred a few times. The chain couples TRBV5-6 to TRBJ1-1; D is uncertain. Germline V gene sequence: CDR1 SGHDT, CDR2 YYEEEE. The V end was cut by 4 bases, the J end by 5 bases, with 15 bases between. The CDR3 loop spans 14 amino acids. CDR3 in amino acids: CASSARKGRTEAFF. The CDR3 coding sequence is TGTGCCAGCAGCGCCCGGAAGGGAAGGACTGAAGCTTTCTTT. The complete variable domain, with remaining parts taken from reference TRBV5-6 and TRBJ1-1, reads DAGVTQSPTHLIKTRGQQVTLRCSPKSGHDTVSWYQQALGQGPQFIFQYYEEEERQRGNFPDRFSGHQFPNYSSELNVNALLLGDSALYLCASSARKGRTEAFFGQGTRLTVV.

The chain employs TRBV15 and TRBJ1-2; TRBD1 matches 8 bases. The J segment lost 7 bases and the V segment lost 0 bases, leaving 7 bases of the junction unmatched. The germline V gene has CDR1 LNHNV and CDR2 YYDKDF (reference sequence). The CDR3 runs to 15 residues. CDR3 loop: CATSRDRQGAAGYTF. In nucleotides, the CDR3 is TGTGCCACCAGCAGAGATCGGCAGGGGGCGGCTGGCTACACCTTC.

The chain is built from TRBV6-1 and TRBJ2-7; D unresolved. The CDR3 totals 9 residues. V lost 11 bases and J lost 4, with 6 bases in between. CDR1 and CDR2 (germline): MNHNS, SASEGT. The CDR3 reads CAAPYEQYF. Here the CDR3 DNA reads TGTGCCGCCCCGTACGAGCAGTACTTC.

V usage is TRBV19 and J usage is TRBJ1-1, with D uncertain. V lost 9 bases to trimming and J lost 0 bases, with 11 bases between them. Germline V lookup: CDR1 LNHDA, CDR2 SQIVND (reference sequence). The CDR3 spans 13 residues. The chain's CDR3 is CASQAQLNTEAFF. The CDR3 DNA follows: TGTGCCAGCCAGGCTCAATTGAACACTGAAGCTTTCTTT.

This clonotype was detected a few times. This chain connects TRBV6-2 or TRBV6-3 to TRBJ1-1, with D possibly TRBD1 on 6 matching bases. The CDR3 covers 12 residues. Germline V gene sequence: CDR1 MNHEY, CDR2 SVGEGT. V gave up 6 bases and J gave up 3 bases, with 8 bases separating them. CDR3 bases: TGTGCCAGCAGGGGGACATACACTGAAGCTTTCTTT. Amino acids: CASRGTYTEAFF.

This clonotype was seen a few times. The V and J genes are TRBV7-2 and TRBJ2-2, with D maybe TRBD2 (5 bases). Trimming removed 8 bases from V and 5 bases from J, with 18 bases in between. Germline V lookup: CDR1 SGHTA, CDR2 FQGNSA. The CDR3 spans 15 residues. The CDR3 here is CASGPRSGGTGELFF. The CDR3 nucleotides read TGTGCCAGCGGCCCCCGGAGCGGAGGAACCGGGGAGCTGTTTTTT.

The chain employs TRBV20-1 and TRBJ2-7; D is perhaps TRBD1 (6 bases). Trimming took off 3 bases at V and 3 bases at J, with 9 bases between the two ends. Germline V gene lookup returns CDR1 DFQATT and CDR2 SNEGSKA (reference sequence). The CDR3 contains 12 residues. CDR3 loop: CSASRQDYEQYF. Here the CDR3 DNA reads TGCAGTGCTAGTAGACAGGACTACGAGCAGTACTTC.

This clonotype was counted only a few times. The chain combines TRBV20-1 with TRBJ1-5; D is uncertain. The V end lost 2 bases, the J end lost 4 bases, and 6 bases lay between the germline ends. The CDR3 runs to 12 residues. Germline loops: CDR1 DFQATT, CDR2 SNEGSKA (reference sequence). CDR3 DNA: TGCAGTGCTAGACCCAGTAATCAGCCCCAGCATTTT. Translated, it gives CSARPSNQPQHF.

This clonotype was observed a few times. This chain uses TRBV7-2 with TRBJ1-5; possibly TRBD1 for D (6 bases). The V end was cut by 2 bases, the J end by 5 bases, with 13 bases between. Germline CDR1 SGHTA, CDR2 FQGNSA. The CDR3 contains 15 residues. CDR3 in amino acids: CASSLRGGRDQPQHF. The CDR3 nucleotides are TGTGCCAGCAGCTTACGCGGGGGCCGGGATCAGCCCCAGCATTTT.

This clonotype was detected once. This rearrangement joins TRBV12-3 or TRBV12-4 to TRBJ2-3; D is unresolved. The germline V and J ends were trimmed by 5 bases and 1 base, with 10 bases remaining between them. The CDR3 spans 14 residues. The CDR3 sequence: CASSGPGGTDTQYF. In DNA form, the CDR3 reads TGTGCCAGCAGTGGCCCAGGCGGCACAGATACGCAGTATTTT.

Only a few counts were recorded for this clonotype. The J gene is TRBJ2-7, the V gene TRBV5-4, with a weak D call TRBD2 (5 bases). V lost 5 bases to trimming and J lost 0 bases, with 9 bases between them. CDR3 size: 13 residues. The germline V gene has CDR1 SGHNT and CDR2 YYREEE (reference sequence). The CDR3 DNA sequence: TGTGCCAGCAGTGGCGGGTCCTCCTACGAGCAGTACTTC. Translating it yields CASSGGSSYEQYF. Full variable domain (rest looked up from reference TRBV5-4 and TRBJ2-7): ETGVTQSPTHLIKTRGQQVTLRCSSQSGHNTVSWYQQALGQGPQFIFQYYREEENGRGNFPPRFSGLQFPNYSSELNVNALELDDSALYLCASSGGSSYEQYFGPGTRLTVT.

The chain is built from TRBV28 and TRBJ1-5, with no clear D. The CDR3 is made up of 12 amino acids. The V end was cut by 4 bases, the J end by 5 bases, with 6 bases between. Germline CDR1 MDHEN, CDR2 SYDVKM. For the CDR3, the DNA is TGTGCCAGCAGTTCGTTGGATCAGCCCCAGCATTTT. As protein: CASSSLDQPQHF.

In its sample, this clonotype was seen a few times. V usage is TRBV7-9 and J usage is TRBJ2-1, with 10 positions matching TRBD2. The CDR3 spans 15 residues. Germline values: CDR1 SEHNR, CDR2 FQNEAQ (reference sequence). With 2 bases clipped from V and 8 bases from J, the junction kept 6 bases outside the gene matches. CDR3 protein: CASSLSLAGFDEQFF. The CDR3 DNA sequence: TGTGCCAGCAGCTTATCACTAGCGGGGTTCGATGAGCAGTTCTTC. Full variable domain (remainder filled in from reference TRBV7-9 and TRBJ2-1): DTGVSQNPRHKITKRGQNVTFRCDPISEHNRLYWYRQTLGQGPEFLTYFQNEAQLEKSRLLSDRFSAERPKGSFSTLEIQRTEQGDSAMYLCASSLSLAGFDEQFFGPGTRLTVL.

This chain uses TRBV19 with TRBJ2-3; TRBD2 agrees at 8 bases. Germline assignment: CDR1 LNHDA and CDR2 SQIVND (reference sequence). The CDR3 contains 16 residues. Losses at the gene ends were 5 bases for V and 0 bases for J; bases not matched to a gene: 7. This chain's CDR3 is CASSALSGVSTDTQYF. Here the CDR3 DNA reads TGTGCCAGTAGTGCCCTTAGCGGGGTTAGCACAGATACGCAGTATTTT.

V gene TRBV20-1 combines with J gene TRBJ1-3; D might be TRBD1 (5 bases). The CDR3 contains 16 residues. Per the germline V gene, CDR1 is DFQATT and CDR2 is SNEGSKA (reference sequence). V lost 0 bases and J 1 base, leaving 13 bases between the germline ends. CDR3 coding DNA: TGCAGTGCTAGAGACAACCGGGACCCATCTGGAAACACCATATATTTT. Its translation is CSARDNRDPSGNTIYF.

The chain couples TRBV11-3 to TRBJ2-7; D gene ambiguous. Germline lookup yields CDR1 SGHNT and CDR2 YENEEA. The CDR3 extends over 14 amino acids. The V gene lost 5 bases and the J gene lost 0 bases, with 11 bases spanning the gap. The CDR3 nucleotides read TGTGCCAGCAGCCTACGCTCCGGCTCCTACGAGCAGTACTTC. This gives the protein CASSLRSGSYEQYF.

The chain uses TRBV6-1 and TRBJ2-7; 7 bases are shared with TRBD1. V lost 6 bases to trimming and J lost 1 base; unmatched junction nucleotides: 6. The CDR3 extends over 14 amino acids. From germline, CDR1 is MNHNS and CDR2 SASEGT. Here the CDR3 reads CASRDEQGSYEQYF. As DNA, the CDR3 is TGTGCCAGCAGGGATGAACAGGGGTCCTACGAGCAGTACTTC.

J is TRBJ1-1 and V is TRBV6-1; weak D call: TRBD1 (6 bases). The CDR3 has 14 residues. The ends were cut back, 6 bases at V and 4 bases at J, with 15 bases in the middle. CDR1 MNHNS and CDR2 SASEGT come from the germline V gene. The CDR3 loop is CASSIGGQGTEAFF. CDR3 coding DNA: TGTGCCAGCAGCATAGGGGGTCAGGGCACTGAAGCTTTCTTT.